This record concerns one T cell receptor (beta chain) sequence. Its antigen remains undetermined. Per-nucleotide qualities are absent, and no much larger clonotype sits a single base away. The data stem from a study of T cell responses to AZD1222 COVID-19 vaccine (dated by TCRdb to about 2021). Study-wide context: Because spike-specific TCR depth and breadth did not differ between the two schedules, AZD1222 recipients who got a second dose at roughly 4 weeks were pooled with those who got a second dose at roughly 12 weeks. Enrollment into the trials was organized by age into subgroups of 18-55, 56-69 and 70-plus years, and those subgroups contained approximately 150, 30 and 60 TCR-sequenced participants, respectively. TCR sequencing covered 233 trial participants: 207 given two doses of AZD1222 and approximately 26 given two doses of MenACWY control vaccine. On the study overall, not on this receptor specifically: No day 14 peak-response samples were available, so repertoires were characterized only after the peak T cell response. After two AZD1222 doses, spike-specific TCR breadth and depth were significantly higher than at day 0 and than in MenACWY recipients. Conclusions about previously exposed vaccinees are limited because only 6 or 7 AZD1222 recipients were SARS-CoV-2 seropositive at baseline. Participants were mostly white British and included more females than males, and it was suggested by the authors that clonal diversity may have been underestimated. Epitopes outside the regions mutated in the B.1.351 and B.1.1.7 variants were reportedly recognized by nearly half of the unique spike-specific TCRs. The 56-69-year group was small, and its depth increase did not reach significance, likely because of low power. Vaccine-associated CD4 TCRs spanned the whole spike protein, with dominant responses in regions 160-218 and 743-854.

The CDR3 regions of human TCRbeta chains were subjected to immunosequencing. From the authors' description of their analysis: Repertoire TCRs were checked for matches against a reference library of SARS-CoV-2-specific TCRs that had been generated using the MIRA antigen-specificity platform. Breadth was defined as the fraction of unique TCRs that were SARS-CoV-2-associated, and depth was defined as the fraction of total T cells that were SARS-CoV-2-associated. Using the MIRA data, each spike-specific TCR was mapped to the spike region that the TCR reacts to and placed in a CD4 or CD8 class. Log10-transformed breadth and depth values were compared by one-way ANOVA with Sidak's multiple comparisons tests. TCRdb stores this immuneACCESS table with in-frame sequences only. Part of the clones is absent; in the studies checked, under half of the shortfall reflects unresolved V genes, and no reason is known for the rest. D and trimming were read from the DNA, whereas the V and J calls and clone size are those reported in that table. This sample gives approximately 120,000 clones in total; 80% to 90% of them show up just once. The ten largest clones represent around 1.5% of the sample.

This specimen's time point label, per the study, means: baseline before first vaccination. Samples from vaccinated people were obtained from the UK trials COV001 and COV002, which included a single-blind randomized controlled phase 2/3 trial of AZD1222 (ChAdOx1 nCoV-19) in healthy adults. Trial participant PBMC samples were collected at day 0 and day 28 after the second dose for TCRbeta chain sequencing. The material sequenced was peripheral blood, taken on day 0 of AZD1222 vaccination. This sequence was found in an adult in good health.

This receptor carries the CDR3 CASSPDTGELFF. The DNA sequence reads TGTGCCAGCTCCCCGGACACCGGGGAGCTGTTTTTT. Here the chain combines TRBV18 and TRBJ2-2; the D gene lacks a confident call. There are 12 amino acids in the CDR3, from cysteine to phenylalanine inclusive. Kept here is only the CDR3 DNA, which spans 36 bases and is read in frame from base 1. At the junction V is shortened by 6 bases and J by 3 bases, with 5 bases in between. Sequences KGHSH (CDR1) and LQKENI (CDR2) are obtained from the germline V gene.